The 24 T cell receptor beta chains below come from one sample, sequenced in a study of T-cell memory formation after mild COVID-19. TCRdb reanalysed the 5' RACE reads using MiXCR and keeps one entry per CDR3 protein. The table includes tens of thousands of distinct CDR3 sequences, nearly 9.5% detected once. Input material: PBMCs or a T cell subset sorted from them (not recorded which). These receptors were taken from an adult woman who had mild COVID-19 (a few samples of this study predate the infection). Cell type and time point are not known.

This clonotype has just a few counts. The rearrangement joins TRBV4-1 to TRBJ1-4; D not resolved. V was trimmed by 2 bases and J by 4 bases, leaving 11 bases between them. Germline assignment: CDR1 MGHRA and CDR2 YSYEKL. The CDR3 is 15 amino acids. CDR3 residues: CASSQSDLINEKLFF. CDR3 DNA: TGCGCCAGCAGCCAATCCGACCTTATTAATGAAAAACTGTTTTTT.

This clonotype showed up just a few times. The CDR3 sequence: CASSSDRGRRNTQYF. The CDR3 coding sequence is TGTGCCAGCAGCTCCGACAGGGGAAGGAGAAATACGCAGTATTTT. The chain recombines TRBV5-4 with TRBJ2-3, with 8 bases matching TRBD1. CDR1 and CDR2 from the germline V gene are SGHNT and YYREEE (reference sequence). The CDR3 has 15 amino acids. Trimming at V came to 3 bases and at J to 7 bases, leaving 10 bases not matched to a gene.

The sample holds a few counts of this clonotype. The chain employs TRBV5-1 and TRBJ2-3; TRBD2 agrees at 12 bases. The CDR3 has 16 amino acids. The ends lost 2 bases at V and 5 bases at J; junction bases unmatched: 6. Germline CDR1 SGHRS, CDR2 YFSETQ. The CDR3 DNA sequence: TGCGCCAGCAGCTTACTAGCGGGAGGTGGTATAGATACGCAGTATTTT. It translates to CASSLLAGGGIDTQYF.

This clonotype was observed a few times. The chain couples TRBV24-1 to TRBJ2-5; unclear D gene. Germline V lookup: CDR1 KGHDR, CDR2 SFDVKD. Trimming took off 2 bases at V and 1 base at J, with 4 bases between the two ends. This CDR3 comprises 13 residues. The CDR3 loop is CATSDWSQETQYF. The CDR3 region has the DNA TGTGCCACCAGTGATTGGTCCCAAGAGACCCAGTACTTC.

This clonotype was detected ten times or more. This chain links TRBV30 with TRBJ2-3; D may match TRBD1 or TRBD2 (6 bases each). The CDR3 runs 15 residues. Germline V CDR1 and CDR2: GTSNPN, SVGIG (reference sequence). Trimming pared 2 bases from V and 1 base from J, leaving 13 bases between. CDR3 amino acids: CAWSRGGPGTDTQYF. The CDR3 nucleotides are TGTGCCTGGAGTCGAGGGGGGCCCGGCACAGATACGCAGTATTTT. The full variable domain, rest sourced from reference TRBV30 and TRBJ2-3, is SQTIHQWPATLVQPVGSPLSLECTVEGTSNPNLYWYRQAAGRGLQLLFYSVGIGQISSEVPQNLSASRPQDRQFILSSKKLLLSDSGFYLCAWSRGGPGTDTQYFGPGTRLTVL.

This clonotype was observed many times. This chain uses TRBV29-1 with TRBJ2-3; D call uncertain. The germline V and J ends were trimmed by 6 bases and 2 bases, with 3 bases remaining between them. Per germline, CDR1 SQVTM and CDR2 ANQGSEA. The CDR3 spans 10 residues. CDR3 residues: CSVDTDTQYF. The CDR3 region has the DNA TGCAGCGTGGACACAGATACGCAGTATTTT.

This clonotype was seen just once. The chain couples TRBV19 to TRBJ2-1; 7 nucleotides agree with TRBD2. Germline CDR1 is LNHDA and CDR2 is SQIVND (reference sequence). The ends lost 9 bases at V and 1 base at J; junction bases unmatched: 15. The CDR3 runs 17 residues. The CDR3 DNA is TGTGCCAGCCACCCAGGACTAGTAAGTAGGTCCTACAATGAGCAGTTCTTC. This sequence encodes CASHPGLVSRSYNEQFF.

This clonotype was picked up a small number of times. The V call is TRBV12-3 or TRBV12-4, the J call TRBJ2-7; D is unclear. Trimming removed 3 bases from V and 1 base from J, with 7 bases in between. This CDR3 has 13 amino acids. In DNA form, the CDR3 reads TGTGCCAGCAGTTTTTCTCATTCCTACGAGCAGTACTTC. This encodes CASSFSHSYEQYF.

The chain recombines TRBV9 with TRBJ1-1; weak D call: TRBD1 (6 bases). CDR3 size: 15 residues. Germline V gene sequence: CDR1 SGDLS, CDR2 YYNGEE. The germline V and J ends were trimmed by 0 bases and 4 bases, with 13 bases remaining between them. The CDR3 DNA sequence: TGTGCCAGCAGCGTAGGAGGAAGGGGGAGCACTGAAGCTTTCTTT. Amino acids: CASSVGGRGSTEAFF.

The rearrangement uses TRBV5-1 and TRBJ1-2, with a tentative D call TRBD1 (5 bases). Trimming removed 4 bases from V and 4 bases from J, with 23 bases in between. The length of the CDR3 is 17 residues. CDR1 is SGHRS, CDR2 YFSETQ, per germline. The CDR3 spells CASSPGGGPRDGYGYTF. As DNA, the CDR3 is TGCGCCAGCAGCCCTGGTGGCGGCCCCAGGGATGGCTATGGCTACACCTTC.

This clonotype was observed a handful of times. The gene calls are TRBV10-3 and TRBJ2-3, with 9 bases fitting TRBD2. The V gene's germline CDR1 is ENHRY and CDR2 SYGVKD. V trimming: 6 bases; J trimming: 1 base; junction bases outside the gene matches: 11. The CDR3 extends over 17 amino acids. The CDR3: CAIRPLDVAGGTDTQYF. CDR3 sequence (DNA): TGTGCCATCAGGCCTCTGGATGTAGCGGGGGGCACAGATACGCAGTATTTT.

Relative to its sample, this clonotype is medium-sized (0.01 to 0.1%). The chain links TRBV4-2 to TRBJ2-7; 9 bases fit TRBD2. Germline loops: CDR1 LGHNA, CDR2 YNFKEQ. V lost 3 bases and J lost 0; bases outside the gene matches: 3. CDR3 length: 15 residues. The CDR3 DNA reads as TGTGCCAGCAGCCAGCTAGCGGGGAGCTCCTACGAGCAGTACTTC. Amino acids: CASSQLAGSSYEQYF.

This clonotype was counted only a few times. The gene calls are TRBV20-1 and TRBJ2-5, with D unclear. CDR1 DFQATT and CDR2 SNEGSKA come from the germline V gene (reference sequence). This CDR3 comprises 12 residues. Trimming stripped 7 bases from V and 0 bases from J, with 9 bases between. Here the CDR3 reads CSGRRNQETQYF. The CDR3 DNA reads TGCAGTGGTAGGCGGAACCAAGAGACCCAGTACTTC.

In its sample, this clonotype was seen many times. The chain uses TRBV11-2 and TRBJ2-2; perhaps TRBD1 as D (5 bases). The length of the CDR3 is 15 residues. Germline CDR1 reads SGHAT; CDR2 reads FQNNGV. Trimming pared 0 bases from V and 4 bases from J, leaving 9 bases between. CDR3 nucleotides: TGTGCCAGCAGCTTAGACAGGGCGTCCACCGGGGAGCTGTTTTTT. Its translation: CASSLDRASTGELFF.

This clonotype was seen more than once but under ten times. The chain uses TRBV7-9 and TRBJ2-1; TRBD2 matches 9 bases. The trim removed 5 bases at V and 4 bases at J, leaving 12 bases unmatched. The germline V gene encodes CDR1 SEHNR and CDR2 FQNEAQ (reference sequence). This CDR3 region has 17 residues. DNA for the CDR3: TGTGCCAGCAGCCCTAGAGGGGGCAGCGGGGGGTACAATGAGCAGTTCTTC. Translated: CASSPRGGSGGYNEQFF.

The chain is built from TRBV14 and TRBJ2-3; TRBD2 matches at 8 bases. J lost 2 bases, V lost 4 bases, and 2 bases had no gene match. Germline CDR1 is SGHDN and CDR2 is FVKESK. The CDR3 totals 14 residues. CDR3 in DNA: TGTGCCAGCAGCCTCGGGGGGGCCACAGATACGCAGTATTTT. Translating gives CASSLGGATDTQYF. Complete variable domain (other parts from reference TRBV14 and TRBJ2-3): EAGVTQFPSHSVIEKGQTVTLRCDPISGHDNLYWYRRVMGKEIKFLLHFVKESKQDESGMPNNRFLAERTGGTYSTLKVQPAELEDSGVYFCASSLGGATDTQYFGPGTRLTVL.

This clonotype was detected a few times. This chain joins TRBV2 and TRBJ2-3; 8 nucleotides align to TRBD1. Germline CDR1 and CDR2: SNHLY and FYNNEI. The CDR3 consists of 14 residues. The trim removed 5 bases at V and 5 bases at J, leaving 6 bases unmatched. The CDR3: CASSRDRNGDTQYF. Written as DNA, the CDR3 is TGTGCCAGCAGTCGGGACAGGAACGGAGATACGCAGTATTTT.

The chain combines TRBV28 with TRBJ1-1; tentatively, D is TRBD1 (6 bases). CDR3 size: 13 residues. Germline assignment: CDR1 MDHEN and CDR2 SYDVKM. V shed 6 bases and J shed 5 bases, with 13 bases lying between them. The CDR3 DNA follows: TGTGCCAGCAGACCAGGGGTGGGAACTGAAGCTTTCTTT. This translates into CASRPGVGTEAFF.

This clonotype was recorded at least ten times. The genes are TRBV7-9 and TRBJ1-1, with D perhaps matching TRBD1 (5 bases). From germline, CDR1 is SEHNR and CDR2 FQNEAQ (reference sequence). The CDR3 totals 15 residues. Trimming removed 1 base at V and 3 bases at J, with 12 bases between. CDR3 protein: CASSLGQTTYTEAFF. In DNA, the CDR3 is TGTGCCAGCAGCTTAGGACAGACTACCTACACTGAAGCTTTCTTT. Together with reference TRBV7-9 and TRBJ1-1, the CDR3 gives the full variable domain: DTGVSQNPRHKITKRGQNVTFRCDPISEHNRLYWYRQTLGQGPEFLTYFQNEAQLEKSRLLSDRFSAERPKGSFSTLEIQRTEQGDSAMYLCASSLGQTTYTEAFFGQGTRLTVV.

The rearrangement joins TRBV9 to TRBJ2-7; TRBD2 might be the D (5 bases). Per germline, CDR1 SGDLS and CDR2 YYNGEE. V lost 4 bases and J lost 5, with 13 bases in between. The CDR3 has 13 residues. Here the CDR3 DNA reads TGTGCCAGCAGCCACGGGATTTTAGACGAGCAGTACTTC. It specifies CASSHGILDEQYF.

This clonotype was observed at least ten times. The J gene is TRBJ2-7, the V gene TRBV16; TRBD2 agrees at 15 bases. V dropped 3 bases and J dropped 0; count of bases not matched to a gene: 6. Germline V gene lookup returns CDR1 KGHSY and CDR2 FQNENV. This CDR3 is 18 amino acids long. CDR3 sequence: CASSHGLAGGGFSYEQYF. The CDR3 bases are TGTGCCAGCAGCCACGGACTAGCGGGAGGGGGGTTCTCCTACGAGCAGTACTTC.

This clonotype was recorded a few times. The chain has TRBV5-1 and TRBJ1-6, with unresolved D. In germline, CDR1 is SGHRS, CDR2 YFSETQ. This CDR3 is 15 amino acids long. The V and J ends lost 0 bases and 7 bases respectively, with 11 bases between them. CDR3 nucleotides: TGCGCCAGCAGCTTGGCGGGCAGACCGAATTCACCCCTCCACTTT. Residues: CASSLAGRPNSPLHF.

CDR3 sequence reads: CAWILRDRANSPLHF. The CDR3 bases are TGTGCCTGGATCCTCCGGGACAGGGCTAATTCACCCCTCCACTTT. This rearrangement joins TRBV30 to TRBJ1-6; 9 nucleotides align to TRBD1. J was trimmed by 6 bases and V by 4 bases; bases with no gene match: 7. In germline, CDR1 is GTSNPN, CDR2 SVGIG (reference sequence). The CDR3 has 15 amino acids. Full variable domain (rest looked up from reference TRBV30 and TRBJ1-6): SQTIHQWPATLVQPVGSPLSLECTVEGTSNPNLYWYRQAAGRGLQLLFYSVGIGQISSEVPQNLSASRPQDRQFILSSKKLLLSDSGFYLCAWILRDRANSPLHFGNGTRLTVT.

This clonotype was counted between two and nine times. V and J are TRBV5-6 and TRBJ1-6; D is unresolved. Germline loops: CDR1 SGHDT, CDR2 YYEEEE. The CDR3 contains 15 residues. V was clipped by 3 bases and J by 4 bases, with 11 bases between them. In DNA form, the CDR3 reads TGTGCCAGCAGCTCCCCAGGACGGTATAATTCACCCCTCCACTTT. Translated: CASSSPGRYNSPLHF.